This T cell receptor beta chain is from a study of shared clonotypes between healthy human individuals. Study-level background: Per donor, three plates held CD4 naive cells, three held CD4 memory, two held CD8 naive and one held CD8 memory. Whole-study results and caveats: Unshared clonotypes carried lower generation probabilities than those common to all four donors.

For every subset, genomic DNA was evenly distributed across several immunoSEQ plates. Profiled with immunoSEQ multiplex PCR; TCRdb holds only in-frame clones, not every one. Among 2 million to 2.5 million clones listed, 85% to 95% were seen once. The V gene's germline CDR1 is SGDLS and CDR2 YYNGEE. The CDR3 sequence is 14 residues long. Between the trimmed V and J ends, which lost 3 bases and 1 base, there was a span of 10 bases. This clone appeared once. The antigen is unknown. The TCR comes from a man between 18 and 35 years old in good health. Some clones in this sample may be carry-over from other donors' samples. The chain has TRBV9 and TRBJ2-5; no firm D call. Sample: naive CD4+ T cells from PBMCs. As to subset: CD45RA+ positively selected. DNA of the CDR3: TGTGCCAGCAGCGCATCTCCCCTCCAAGAGACCCAGTACTTC. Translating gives CASSASPLQETQYF.